This T cell receptor beta chain was observed in a study of blood T cells in healthy people across ages. This CDR3 comprises 16 residues. Trimming took 7 bases from V and 13 from J; bases not matched to a gene: 23. Germline CDR1 MNHEY, CDR2 SVGAGI. Primed by a sample-barcoded 5' primer and a J-beta primer mix, a second PCR proceeded for roughly 6 to 12 cycles. TCRdb reanalysed the 5' RACE reads using MiXCR and keeps one entry per CDR3 protein. The data contain some 1.8 million distinct CDR3 sequences, roughly two fifths of them singletons. This clonotype was seen a handful of times. The sequenced sample consisted of blood. This sequence originates from a human donor in good health. This rearrangement joins TRBV6-5 to TRBJ2-3; TRBD1 agrees at 7 bases. In nucleotides, the CDR3 is TGTGCCAGCACCTACAGGGCTGGGACAGTGGGTTATGGGGAGTATTTT. Translation: CASTYRAGTVGYGEYF.